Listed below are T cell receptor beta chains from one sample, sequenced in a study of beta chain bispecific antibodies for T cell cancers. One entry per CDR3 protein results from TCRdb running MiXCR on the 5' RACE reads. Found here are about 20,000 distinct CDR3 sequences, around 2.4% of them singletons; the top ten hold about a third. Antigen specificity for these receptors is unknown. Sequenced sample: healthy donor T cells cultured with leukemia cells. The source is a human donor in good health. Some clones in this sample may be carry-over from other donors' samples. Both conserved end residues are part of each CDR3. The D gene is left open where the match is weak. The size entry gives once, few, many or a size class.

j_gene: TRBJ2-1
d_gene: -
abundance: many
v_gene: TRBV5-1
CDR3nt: TGCGCCAGCAGCTTGGCTGCCTCCGCCAATGAGCAGTTCTTC
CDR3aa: CASSLAASANEQFF

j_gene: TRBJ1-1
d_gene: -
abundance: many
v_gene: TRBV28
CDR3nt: TGTGCCAGCAGTTTTTTTACAGGTCCAGAAGCTTTCTTT
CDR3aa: CASSFFTGPEAFF

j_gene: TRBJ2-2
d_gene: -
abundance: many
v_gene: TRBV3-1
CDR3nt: TGTGCCAGCCGGGGCTTTGGGGGCGGGGAGCTGTTTTTT
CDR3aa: CASRGFGGGELFF

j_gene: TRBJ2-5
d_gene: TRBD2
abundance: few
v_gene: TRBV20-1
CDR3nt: TGCAGTGCTAGGGGGATTAGCGGGGGCCCTCAAGAGACCCAGTACTTC
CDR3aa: CSARGISGGPQETQYF

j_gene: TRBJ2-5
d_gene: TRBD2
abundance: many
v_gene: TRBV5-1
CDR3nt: TGCGCCAGCAGCTTGGATCGAGCGGGGGCTGGAGAGACCCAGTACTTC
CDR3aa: CASSLDRAGAGETQYF

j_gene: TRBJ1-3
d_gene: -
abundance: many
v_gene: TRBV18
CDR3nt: TGTGCCAGCTCACGGCTCGAGCTTAGGTACTCTGGAAACACCATATATTTT
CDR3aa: CASSRLELRYSGNTIYF

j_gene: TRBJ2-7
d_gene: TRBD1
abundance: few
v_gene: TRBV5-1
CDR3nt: TGCGCCAGCAGCTCGGCGGGGACAGGGTCCTACGAGCAGTACTTC
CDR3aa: CASSSAGTGSYEQYF

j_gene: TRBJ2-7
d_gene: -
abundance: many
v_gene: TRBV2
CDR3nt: TGTGCCAGCAGTGTTGCCGGGGCCACCTACGAGCAGTACTTC
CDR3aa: CASSVAGATYEQYF

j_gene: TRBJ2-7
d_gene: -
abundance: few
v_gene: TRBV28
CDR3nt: TGTGCCAGCAGTTTGGTTGAGTCCTCCTACGAGCAGTACTTC
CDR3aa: CASSLVESSYEQYF

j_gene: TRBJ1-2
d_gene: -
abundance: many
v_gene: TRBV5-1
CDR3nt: TGCGCCAGCAGCGAAGCAGGGACTAACTATGGCTACACCTTC
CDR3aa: CASSEAGTNYGYTF

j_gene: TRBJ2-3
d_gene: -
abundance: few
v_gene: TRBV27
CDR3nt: TGTGCCAGCAGTTTCCGTCCCGGGACACTTTATAGCACAGATACGCAGTATTTT
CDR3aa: CASSFRPGTLYSTDTQYF

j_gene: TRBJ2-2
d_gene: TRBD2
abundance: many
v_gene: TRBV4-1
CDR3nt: TGCGCCAGCAGCCAGGTAGTAGCGGGGCCCACCGGGGAGCTGTTTTTT
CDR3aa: CASSQVVAGPTGELFF

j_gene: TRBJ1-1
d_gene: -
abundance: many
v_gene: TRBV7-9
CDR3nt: TGTGCCAGCATCGGGGGAACTGAAGCTTTCTTT
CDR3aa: CASIGGTEAFF

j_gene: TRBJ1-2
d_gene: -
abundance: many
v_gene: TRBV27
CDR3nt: TGTGCCAGCAGTTCGGACACCCAATACTCATCTAACTATGGCTACACCTTC
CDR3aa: CASSSDTQYSSNYGYTF